The clone carrying this TCR beta chain has at least ten counts. Antigen: not known. At one of its ends the junction is not consistent with the germline gene, which may arise from a read error. Clinical symptoms, serum thyroxine and TRAb, thyroid ultrasound and orbital computed tomography together formed the diagnostic basis. Source material for PBMCs was more than 9.5 ml fresh peripheral blood. The CDR3 is made up of 15 amino acids. In germline, CDR1 is SGHAT, CDR2 FQNNGV. The record originates from a study of T cells in Graves' hyperthyroidism and ophthalmopathy. Whole-study results and caveats: Blood held most thyroid clonotypes expanded above 0.001 frequency. A median around 6.4 months before onset, the model predicted ophthalmopathy.

Researchers amplified the TCR beta CDR3 regions from RNA transcripts. First-round RT-PCR targeting the TCR CDR3 was performed with the HTBI primer set. One entry per CDR3 protein results from TCRdb running MiXCR on the multiplex PCR reads. The sample comprises fewer than 750,000 distinct CDR3 sequences, 13% to 15% of which are singletons, and around 13% rests with the top ten. Material: blood. V is TRBV11-2 and J is TRBJ2-7, with 7 nucleotides matching TRBD1. This sequence was found in a woman between 45 and 65 years old with Graves' ophthalmopathy. The CDR3, as DNA: TGTGCCAGCAGTGCGAGGTGGGACAGAGCCTACAAGCAGTACTTC. Translating gives CASSARWDRAYKQYF.